Following are 23 T cell receptor beta chains from one sample sequenced in a study of OX40 agonist ivuxolimab in advanced cancers. Clones were sequenced by immunoSEQ multiplex PCR, and TCRdb holds only the in-frame ones, with some missing. Of 65,000 to 80,000 clones in the sample, around 93% were seen once. Specimen: CD4+ or CD8+ T cells sorted from blood, collected in a trial of the OX40 agonist ivuxolimab. The receptors were gathered from an adult with an advanced solid tumor such as melanoma, head and neck, liver or kidney cancer.

This clone has a single count. The V gene is TRBV14, the J gene TRBJ1-2; 10 nucleotides align to TRBD1. Germline V gene sequence: CDR1 SGHDN, CDR2 FVKESK. Germline trimming cut 0 bases from V and 4 bases from J; bases unmatched to any gene: 5. The CDR3 spans 16 residues. For the CDR3, the DNA is TGTGCCAGCAGCCAAGACTACCGGACAGGGGGCTATGGCTACACCTTC. It specifies CASSQDYRTGGYGYTF.

The V gene is TRBV9, the J gene TRBJ2-2; D might be TRBD2 (5 bases). The CDR3 loop spans 16 amino acids. Trimming stripped 0 bases from V and 2 bases from J, with 11 bases between. Germline V CDR1 and CDR2: SGDLS, YYNGEE. CDR3 protein: CASSVGGGYNTGELFF. In DNA form, the CDR3 reads TGTGCCAGCAGCGTAGGCGGAGGATACAACACCGGGGAGCTGTTTTTT. The full variable domain, rest sourced from reference TRBV9 and TRBJ2-2, is DSGVTQTPKHLITATGQRVTLRCSPRSGDLSVYWYQQSLDQGLQFLIQYYNGEERAKGNILERFSAQQFPDLHSELNLSSLELGDSALYFCASSVGGGYNTGELFFGEGSRLTVL.

The chain has TRBV6-5 and TRBJ1-5; D unclear. The CDR3 consists of 15 residues. V lost 6 bases and J 7 bases, leaving 19 bases between the germline ends. The germline gives CDR1 MNHEY, CDR2 SVGAGI. CDR3 bases: TGTGCCAGCAGCCCCCAAGGCGGGGAGGAGCAGCCCCAGCATTTT. Residues: CASSPQGGEEQPQHF.

The rearrangement uses TRBV21-1 and TRBJ2-4; the table's D call, TRBD1, has no DNA check behind it. TRBV21-1 has pseudogene status. The CDR3 is made up of 18 amino acids. The CDR3 sequence is CASSPEAGTQIAKNIQYF. The CDR3, as DNA: TGTGCCAGCAGCCCTGAGGCCGGGACACAAATAGCCAAAAACATTCAGTACTTC.

The gene calls are TRBV7-9 and TRBJ2-5, with 15 bases identical to TRBD2. Germline V gene data show CDR1 as SEHNR and CDR2 as FQNEAQ (reference sequence). V dropped 7 bases and J dropped 1; count of bases not matched to a gene: 4. The CDR3 spans 16 residues. The CDR3 DNA reads TGTGCCAGCAAAGGGACTAGCGGGGGGCCCCAAGAGACCCAGTACTTC. Translation: CASKGTSGGPQETQYF.

In this sample, this clone turned up once. This chain links TRBV5-4 with TRBJ1-1, with unresolved D. The CDR3 has 15 residues. V lost 0 bases to trimming and J lost 0 bases, with 9 bases between them. Germline loops: CDR1 SGHNT, CDR2 YYREEE (reference sequence). The CDR3 loop reads CASSLGRAMNTEAFF. In nucleotides, the CDR3 is TGTGCCAGCAGCTTGGGTAGGGCTATGAACACTGAAGCTTTCTTT.

The chain has TRBV10-3 and TRBJ1-2; the D gene is possibly TRBD1 (5 bases). This CDR3 comprises 17 residues. V shed 4 bases and J shed 8 bases, with 26 bases lying between them. Per the germline V gene, CDR1 is ENHRY and CDR2 is SYGVKD. CDR3 DNA: TGTGCCATCAGTGTTGTCGGTCGGGGGACCCTAGGGATGGGCTACACCTTC. The encoded protein is CAISVVGRGTLGMGYTF.

The CDR3 reads CASGLWTAHTREQYF. In DNA, the CDR3 is TGTGCTAGTGGTTTGTGGACAGCCCATACACGGGAGCAGTACTTC. The J gene is TRBJ2-7, the V gene TRBV12-5, with a weak D call TRBD1 (6 bases). CDR1 and CDR2 from the germline V gene are LGHNT and FRNRAP. CDR3 size: 15 residues. V dropped 2 bases and J dropped 7 bases, with 18 bases sitting between them.

The chain links TRBV6-1 to TRBJ1-2; D remains ambiguous. V dropped 5 bases and J dropped 3 bases, with 7 bases sitting between them. Germline V CDR1 and CDR2: MNHNS, SASEGT. CDR3 size: 12 residues. The chain's CDR3 is CASSPDYYGYTF. CDR3 nucleotide sequence: TGTGCCAGCAGTCCCGATTACTATGGCTACACCTTC.

This clone was observed a handful of times. The chain links TRBV7-8 to TRBJ2-2; D ambiguous. Germline V lookup: CDR1 SGHVS, CDR2 FQNEAQ. The CDR3 loop spans 14 amino acids. V shed 3 bases and J shed 2 bases, with 7 bases lying between them. Here the CDR3 reads CASSLAVNTGELFF. Written as DNA, the CDR3 is TGTGCCAGCAGCTTGGCAGTAAACACCGGGGAGCTGTTTTTT.

The J gene is TRBJ1-2, the V gene TRBV7-9, with 7 bases lining up with TRBD1. The V gene's germline CDR1 is SEHNR and CDR2 FQNEAQ (reference sequence). With V trimmed by 3 bases and J by 3 bases, 1 base remained unmatched. The CDR3 covers 13 residues. The CDR3 sequence is CASSFTGDYGYTF. CDR3 DNA: TGTGCCAGCAGCTTTACAGGGGACTATGGCTACACCTTC.

The rearrangement joins TRBV29-1 to TRBJ2-7, with D tentatively TRBD1 or TRBD2 (6 bases each). The CDR3 contains 14 residues. In germline, CDR1 is SQVTM, CDR2 ANQGSEA. Between the trimmed V and J ends, which lost 6 bases and 2 bases, there was a span of 17 bases. The CDR3 reads CSVRLDRSPYEQYF. DNA for the CDR3: TGCAGCGTGCGACTAGACAGGAGCCCCTACGAGCAGTACTTC.

The chain recombines TRBV6-5 with TRBJ1-5, with D unresolved. Germline V gene sequence: CDR1 MNHEY, CDR2 SVGAGI. This CDR3 is 14 amino acids long. Trimming shortened V by 3 bases and J by 3 bases, and 9 bases separated the two germline ends. The CDR3 nucleotides are TGTGCCAGCAGTTATGGTCAGACCAATCAGCCCCAGCATTTT. It codes for CASSYGQTNQPQHF.

The genes are TRBV27 and TRBJ2-1; TRBD2 aligns across 8 bases. The junction had 8 bases not matched to a gene; V was cut back by 6 bases and J by 4 bases. The CDR3 has 15 amino acids. Germline assignment: CDR1 MNHEY and CDR2 SMNVEV (reference sequence). The CDR3 sequence: CASSSSAGGYNEQFF. In DNA form, the CDR3 reads TGTGCCAGCAGCTCGTCCGCGGGGGGTTACAATGAGCAGTTCTTC.

The chain links TRBV4-2 to TRBJ2-7; tentatively, D is TRBD2 (6 bases). V dropped 0 bases and J dropped 0 bases, with 18 bases sitting between them. CDR3 length: 18 residues. In germline, CDR1 is LGHNA, CDR2 YNFKEQ. The chain's CDR3 is CASSQDIALAGTSYEQYF. CDR3 bases: TGTGCCAGCAGCCAAGATATTGCTCTTGCGGGGACCTCCTACGAGCAGTACTTC.

J is TRBJ1-1 and V is TRBV4-1; TRBD1 matches at 7 bases. This CDR3 spans 15 amino acids. The germline V gene has CDR1 MGHRA and CDR2 YSYEKL. V was pared by 2 bases and J by 5 bases, with 8 bases of the junction left unmatched. In DNA, the CDR3 is TGCGCCAGCAGCCAAAGGGACAGCTTATCTACTGAAGCTTTCTTT. The encoded protein is CASSQRDSLSTEAFF.

This sequence joins TRBV11-3 and TRBJ2-2; TRBD2 might be the D (6 bases). Germline V gene lookup returns CDR1 SGHNT and CDR2 YENEEA. The CDR3 contains 16 residues. Deletions cut 0 bases from V and 3 bases from J, with 11 bases between. The CDR3 nucleotides read TGTGCCAGCAGCTTAGAGGAGGGATCGGACACCGGGGAGCTGTTTTTT. Its translation: CASSLEEGSDTGELFF.

This clone was seen a single time. This sequence joins TRBV6-5 and TRBJ2-1, with D perhaps given as TRBD1 or TRBD2 (5 bases each). Germline values: CDR1 MNHEY, CDR2 SVGAGI. V gave up 0 bases and J gave up 4 bases, with 10 bases separating them. The CDR3 is made up of 15 amino acids. The CDR3 DNA follows: TGTGCCAGCAGTTACTCGTTCGGGGCTTACAATGAGCAGTTCTTC. This codes for CASSYSFGAYNEQFF.

The J gene is TRBJ1-1, the V gene TRBV27; TRBD1 is a possible D gene (5 bases). V was trimmed by 2 bases and J by 4 bases, leaving 8 bases between them. The CDR3 has 13 residues. The V gene's germline CDR1 is MNHEY and CDR2 SMNVEV (reference sequence). CDR3 sequence: CASSLGTATEAFF. CDR3 coding DNA: TGTGCCAGCAGTTTAGGGACCGCCACTGAAGCTTTCTTT.

The chain recombines TRBV11-2 with TRBJ1-1; D is unclear. Trimming pared 4 bases from V and 4 bases from J, leaving 16 bases between. Germline CDR1 is SGHAT and CDR2 is FQNNGV. The CDR3 contains 15 residues. As DNA, the CDR3 is TGTGCCAGCAGCTCCTATAAACTCGGTGTCACTGAAGCTTTCTTT. Residues: CASSSYKLGVTEAFF.

The chain joins TRBV6-4 to TRBJ2-3; 8 positions match TRBD1. Germline-derived CDR1 and CDR2 are MRHNA and SNTAGT. CDR3 length: 15 residues. Unmatched junction bases numbered 3, after V lost 2 bases and J lost 2 bases. The chain's CDR3 is CASSDGTGATDTQYF. The DNA of the CDR3 is TGTGCCAGCAGTGACGGGACAGGAGCCACAGATACGCAGTATTTT.

This clone was seen a few times. CDR3 sequence reads: CSVVGTEAFF. The DNA of the CDR3 is TGCAGTGTTGTGGGCACTGAAGCTTTCTTT. The rearrangement uses TRBV20-1 and TRBJ1-1, with D unresolved. V was pared by 7 bases and J by 4 bases, with 7 bases between. Germline assignment: CDR1 DFQATT and CDR2 SNEGSKA (reference sequence). This CDR3 spans 10 amino acids.

The chain is built from TRBV9 and TRBJ2-7, with TRBD2 matching 9 bases. Germline V gene data show CDR1 as SGDLS and CDR2 as YYNGEE. Trimming cost V 2 bases and J 3 bases; bases outside gene matches: 6. The CDR3 loop spans 15 amino acids. The CDR3 sequence: CASSVVAGAIYEQYF. CDR3 bases: TGTGCCAGCAGCGTTGTAGCGGGGGCCATCTACGAGCAGTACTTC. The whole variable domain, remainder taken from reference TRBV9 and TRBJ2-7, is DSGVTQTPKHLITATGQRVTLRCSPRSGDLSVYWYQQSLDQGLQFLIQYYNGEERAKGNILERFSAQQFPDLHSELNLSSLELGDSALYFCASSVVAGAIYEQYFGPGTRLTVT.